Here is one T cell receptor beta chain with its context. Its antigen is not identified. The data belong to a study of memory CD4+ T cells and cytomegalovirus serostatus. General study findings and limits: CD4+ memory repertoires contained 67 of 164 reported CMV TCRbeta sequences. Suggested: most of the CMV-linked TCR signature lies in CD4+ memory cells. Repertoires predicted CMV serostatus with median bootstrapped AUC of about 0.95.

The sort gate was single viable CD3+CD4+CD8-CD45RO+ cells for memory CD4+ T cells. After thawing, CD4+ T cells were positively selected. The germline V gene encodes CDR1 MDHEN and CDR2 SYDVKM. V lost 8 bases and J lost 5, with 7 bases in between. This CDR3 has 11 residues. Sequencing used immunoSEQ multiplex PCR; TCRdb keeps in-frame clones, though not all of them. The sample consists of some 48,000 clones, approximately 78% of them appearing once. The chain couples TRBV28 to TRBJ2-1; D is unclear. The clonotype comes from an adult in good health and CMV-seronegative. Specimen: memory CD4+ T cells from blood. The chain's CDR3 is CASRENNEQFF. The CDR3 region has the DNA TGTGCCAGCCGCGAGAACAATGAGCAGTTCTTC.